Listed below are T cell receptor beta chains from one sample, sequenced in a study of cytomegalovirus exposure and HLA in healthy donors. Produced via immunoSEQ multiplex PCR; TCRdb's table is partial and in-frame only. Found here are more than 140,000 clones, roughly four fifths of them singletons; the top ten hold around 1.7%. The sequenced material came from PBMCs. These receptors originate from a female donor in good health and CMV-seronegative. CDR3s include the opening cysteine and the closing phenylalanine or tryptophan. D genes are given only for firm matches. Expanded clones are given a class, and other clones once, few, many or no size at all.

J gene | V gene | D gene | clone size | CDR3 protein | CDR3 DNA
TRBJ1-3 | TRBV5-1 | . | . | CASRSEPSGNTIYF | TGCGCCAGCAGGTCGGAGCCCTCTGGAAACACCATATATTTT
TRBJ1-1 | TRBV19 | . | few | CASFVWGGPHTEAFF | TGTGCCAGTTTCGTGTGGGGGGGGCCTCACACTGAAGCTTTCTTT
TRBJ2-7 | TRBV7-6 | TRBD1 | . | CASSLGQGIEQYF | TGTGCCAGCAGCTTGGGACAGGGGATCGAGCAGTACTTC
TRBJ1-2 | TRBV28 | TRBD1 | . | CASSFPGQVDGYTF | TGTGCCAGCAGTTTCCCGGGACAGGTGGATGGCTACACCTTC
TRBJ2-7 | TRBV5-4 | TRBD2 | . | CASSLDMGLAEYEQYF | TGTGCCAGCAGCTTGGACATGGGACTAGCAGAATACGAGCAGTACTTC
TRBJ2-7 | TRBV2 | . | . | CASTLKGGVTSEQYF | TGTGCCAGCACTCTAAAAGGGGGGGTCACGAGCGAGCAGTACTTC
TRBJ1-4 | TRBV5-5 | . | . | CASSLDRGGEKLFF | TGTGCCAGCAGCTTGGATAGGGGAGGTGAAAAACTGTTTTTT
TRBJ1-1 | TRBV7-3 | TRBD1 | . | CASSPRTGPNTEAFF | TGTGCCAGCAGCCCTCGGACAGGCCCTAACACTGAAGCTTTCTTT
TRBJ1-1 | TRBV7-8 | . | few | CASSFLTTEAFF | TGTGCCAGCAGCTTCCTCACAACTGAAGCTTTCTTT
TRBJ2-1 | TRBV28 | TRBD2 | . | CASSQQLAGEYNEQFF | TGTGCCAGCAGCCAACAATTAGCGGGAGAGTACAATGAGCAGTTCTTC
TRBJ2-3 | TRBV27 | TRBD2 | . | CASSFLAGGTDTQYF | TGTGCCAGCAGTTTTCTAGCGGGGGGCACAGATACGCAGTATTTT
TRBJ1-4 | TRBV4-2 | . | . | CASSQRDLGDEKLFF | TGTGCCAGCAGCCAGCGGGACTTGGGGGATGAAAAACTGTTTTTT
TRBJ2-7 | TRBV2 | . | few | CASSEQGMNEQYF | TGTGCCAGCAGTGAACAGGGGATGAACGAGCAGTACTTC
TRBJ1-1 | TRBV5-1 | . | once | CASSLGTPEGEAFF | TGCGCCAGCAGCTTGGGGACCCCAGAGGGAGAAGCTTTCTTT
TRBJ2-3 | TRBV7-3 | TRBD2 | . | CASSLSLAGPSTDTQYF | TGTGCCAGCAGCTTAAGCCTAGCGGGGCCTAGCACAGATACGCAGTATTTT
TRBJ1-1 | TRBV27 | . | . | CASRTGNTEAFF | TGTGCCAGCAGGACAGGGAACACTGAAGCTTTCTTT